Each of the 13 T cell receptor beta chains below was sequenced from the same sample in a study of blood T cell repertoires in COVID-19. The method was immunoSEQ multiplex PCR; TCRdb's version includes in-frame clones alone and lacks a portion of them. The sample records approximately 240,000 clones, 82% being singletons. Source material: peripheral blood. The receptors stem from a woman of 80 years or more with active or convalescent COVID-19.

The V and J genes are TRBV2 and TRBJ2-5, with TRBD2 identical over 9 bases. This CDR3 is 16 amino acids long. Per germline, CDR1 SNHLY and CDR2 FYNNEI. J lost 2 bases, V lost 1 base, and 5 bases had no gene match. The CDR3 protein is CASSEGLAGKQETQYF. CDR3 in DNA: TGTGCCAGCAGTGAAGGGCTAGCGGGGAAGCAAGAGACCCAGTACTTC.

The chain is built from TRBV30 and TRBJ1-6; D possibly corresponds to TRBD1 (6 bases). Germline CDR1 reads GTSNPN; CDR2 reads SVGIG (reference sequence). The CDR3 totals 16 residues. Trimming pared 2 bases from V and 10 bases from J, leaving 21 bases between. The CDR3 loop is CAWSLGGSWSSSPLHF. The CDR3 DNA reads TGTGCCTGGAGTTTAGGGGGAAGTTGGAGCTCATCACCCCTCCACTTT. The full variable domain, with the rest looked up from reference TRBV30 and TRBJ1-6, is SQTIHQWPATLVQPVGSPLSLECTVEGTSNPNLYWYRQAAGRGLQLLFYSVGIGQISSEVPQNLSASRPQDRQFILSSKKLLLSDSGFYLCAWSLGGSWSSSPLHFGNGTRLTVT.

This clone occurred a few times. J is TRBJ1-4 and V is TRBV29-1; the D is unclear. CDR3 length: 12 residues. CDR1 is SQVTM and CDR2 is ANQGSEA in the germline V gene. With 4 bases removed from V and 2 bases from J, the gap between germline ends came to 5 bases. CDR3 nucleotides: TGCAGCGTTGGAGGGACTAATGAAAAACTGTTTTTT. Translating gives CSVGGTNEKLFF.

This chain connects TRBV4-2 to TRBJ2-1; D not certain. This CDR3 spans 15 amino acids. Looked up from germline, CDR1 is LGHNA and CDR2 is YNFKEQ. The V end was cut by 0 bases, the J end by 5 bases, with 11 bases between. The CDR3 loop is CASSQDGFRDNEQFF. CDR3 in DNA: TGTGCCAGCAGCCAAGACGGATTTCGGGACAATGAGCAGTTCTTC.

With regard to this clone: Within the sample, other DNA sequences also encode this same CDR3. This sequence joins TRBV5-1 and TRBJ1-2, with D perhaps TRBD1 (5 bases). V gave up 0 bases and J gave up 3 bases, with 9 bases separating them. The V gene's germline CDR1 is SGHRS and CDR2 YFSETQ. The CDR3 is 14 residues long. CDR3 amino acids: CASSLVGADYGYTF. CDR3 DNA sequence: TGCGCCAGCAGCTTGGTAGGGGCTGACTATGGCTACACCTTC.

V usage is TRBV5-1 and J usage is TRBJ1-2, with TRBD1 identical over 7 bases. Germline V gene sequence: CDR1 SGHRS, CDR2 YFSETQ. The CDR3 length is 14 residues. With V trimmed by 3 bases and J by 3 bases, 5 bases remained unmatched. The CDR3 loop reads CASSWGTADYGYTF. The CDR3, as DNA: TGCGCCAGCAGCTGGGGGACAGCTGACTATGGCTACACCTTC.

This sequence joins TRBV9 and TRBJ2-2; 9 bases align to TRBD1. After removal of 3 bases from V and 4 bases from J, the junction contained 7 bases not matched to a gene. The CDR3 covers 16 residues. Germline V CDR1 and CDR2: SGDLS, YYNGEE. The CDR3 spells CASSALGQGFTGELFF. The CDR3 coding sequence is TGTGCCAGCAGCGCATTAGGACAGGGGTTCACCGGGGAGCTGTTTTTT.

V and J are TRBV5-6 and TRBJ1-2; perhaps TRBD1 as D (6 bases). V dropped 2 bases and J dropped 1 base, with 18 bases sitting between them. CDR1 is SGHDT, CDR2 YYEEEE, per germline. This CDR3 region has 17 residues. CDR3 sequence (DNA): TGTGCCAGCAGCTTAGACAGGAATCGGTTCCGTAACTATGGCTACACCTTC. It specifies CASSLDRNRFRNYGYTF. Supplemented by reference TRBV5-6 and TRBJ1-2, the full variable domain reads DAGVTQSPTHLIKTRGQQVTLRCSPKSGHDTVSWYQQALGQGPQFIFQYYEEEERQRGNFPDRFSGHQFPNYSSELNVNALLLGDSALYLCASSLDRNRFRNYGYTFGSGTRLTVV.

The chain has TRBV9 and TRBJ1-5; the match to TRBD1 covers 9 bases. Germline V lookup: CDR1 SGDLS, CDR2 YYNGEE. This CDR3 region has 19 residues. V lost 1 base, J lost 4 bases, and 15 bases stayed unmatched. CDR3 in DNA: TGTGCCAGCAGCGTAAAGTTTCCCCGGGACAGGGCCATTAATCAGCCCCAGCATTTT. Translation: CASSVKFPRDRAINQPQHF.

The V gene is TRBV15, the J gene TRBJ2-1, with D tentatively TRBD2 (6 bases). CDR3 length: 16 residues. Germline V gene data show CDR1 as LNHNV and CDR2 as YYDKDF (reference sequence). Between the trimmed V and J ends, which lost 5 bases and 7 bases, there was a span of 21 bases. CDR3 amino acids: CATSSGPDVAGNEQFF. The CDR3 DNA reads as TGTGCCACCAGCTCCGGCCCTGACGTGGCGGGGAATGAGCAGTTCTTC.

V and J are TRBV7-8 and TRBJ1-4; TRBD1 is a possible D gene (5 bases). CDR1 SGHVS and CDR2 FQNEAQ come from the germline V gene. The CDR3 sequence is 15 residues long. Trimming pared 1 base from V and 5 bases from J, leaving 11 bases between. For the CDR3, the DNA is TGTGCCAGCAGCTTAGGGGGCACCCGGAATGAAAAACTGTTTTTT. Its protein is CASSLGGTRNEKLFF.

V is TRBV5-1 and J is TRBJ1-4; D is undetermined. Germline-derived CDR1 and CDR2 are SGHRS and YFSETQ. Trimming left V 4 bases short and J 5 bases short, with 12 bases between. This CDR3 has 14 residues. This chain's CDR3 is CASSPRWQNEKLFF. The CDR3 DNA follows: TGCGCCAGCAGCCCTCGATGGCAGAATGAAAAACTGTTTTTT. Combining the CDR3 with reference TRBV5-1 and TRBJ1-4 gives the whole variable domain KAGVTQTPRYLIKTRGQQVTLSCSPISGHRSVSWYQQTPGQGLQFLFEYFSETQRNKGNFPGRFSGRQFSNSRSEMNVSTLELGDSALYLCASSPRWQNEKLFFGSGTQLSVL.

This clone has only one observation. The chain joins TRBV7-9 to TRBJ2-7, with 7 bases fitting TRBD2. The CDR3 runs to 13 residues. Germline-derived CDR1 and CDR2 are SEHNR and FQNEAQ (reference sequence). V lost 5 bases and J lost 3; bases outside the gene matches: 4. The CDR3 DNA is TGTGCCAGCAGCGGGACTACCGACTACGAGCAGTACTTC. Encoded protein: CASSGTTDYEQYF. The full variable domain, in which reference TRBV7-9 and TRBJ2-7 provide the parts outside the CDR3, is DTGVSQNPRHKITKRGQNVTFRCDPISEHNRLYWYRQTLGQGPEFLTYFQNEAQLEKSRLLSDRFSAERPKGSFSTLEIQRTEQGDSAMYLCASSGTTDYEQYFGPGTRLTVT.